The source of this T cell receptor (beta chain) is a study of blood T cell repertoires in COVID-19. Generated by immunoSEQ multiplex PCR, the TCRdb table keeps only in-frame clones and is missing some. Counted here are about 190,000 clones, roughly 80% occurring once; the ten biggest clones make up 13%. The sample holds one count of this clone. The germline gives CDR1 MNHEY, CDR2 SVGAGI. This CDR3 contains 14 residues. The J segment lost 1 base and the V segment lost 5 bases, leaving 1 base of the junction unmatched. What was sequenced was peripheral blood. This clonotype was obtained from a man aged 50 to 60 who had recovered from COVID-19. The chain has TRBV6-5 and TRBJ2-1; 8 positions agree with TRBD2. The CDR3 DNA follows: TGTGCCAGCAGTACTAGCGGATCCTACAATGAGCAGTTCTTC. It translates to CASSTSGSYNEQFF.